The 23 T cell receptor beta chains below were found in one sample sequenced in a study of T cells in localized non-small cell lung cancer. Some clones are missing from TCRdb's copy, which holds only in-frame ones; the method was immunoSEQ multiplex PCR. The sample includes some 11,000 clones, over 90% of them seen just once. The input for sequencing was peripheral blood, taken before any cancer treatment. These receptors all come from a male donor at least 60 years old with stage III lung adenocarcinoma.

Concerning this clone itself: A junction boundary mismatches the germline segment, possibly from a read error. CDR3 sequence reads: CAGRENYGYTF. CDR3 nucleotides: TGTGCCGGCAGGGAAAACTATGGCTACACCTTC. V and J are TRBV6-1 and TRBJ1-2, with TRBD1 as a possible D gene (5 bases). The CDR3 runs 11 residues. The germline gives CDR1 MNHNS, CDR2 SASEGT.

The chain employs TRBV6-5 and TRBJ2-1, with 8 bases lining up with TRBD1. The CDR3 sequence is 14 residues long. Germline V lookup: CDR1 MNHEY, CDR2 SVGAGI. V dropped 2 bases and J dropped 4; count of bases not matched to a gene: 1. The CDR3 sequence: CASSYQGAYNEQFF. As DNA, the CDR3 is TGTGCCAGCAGTTACCAGGGGGCATACAATGAGCAGTTCTTC.

This clone occurred once. The chain links TRBV19 to TRBJ2-1; TRBD2 aligns across 8 bases. CDR3 length: 14 residues. Germline assignment: CDR1 LNHDA and CDR2 SQIVND (reference sequence). Trimming took 7 bases from V and 6 from J; bases not matched to a gene: 8. CDR3 sequence reads: CASTPEAGVNEQFF. CDR3 coding DNA: TGTGCCAGTACCCCGGAAGCGGGAGTCAATGAGCAGTTCTTC.

The CDR3 coding sequence is TGTGCCAGCAGTTTGCCGGGACGGGACACCGGGGAGCTGTTTTTT. This sequence encodes CASSLPGRDTGELFF. The chain employs TRBV28 and TRBJ2-2; D assignment may be TRBD1 or TRBD2 (5 bases each). V shed 3 bases and J shed 3 bases, with 11 bases lying between them. CDR1 and CDR2 (germline): MDHEN, SYDVKM. This CDR3 is 15 amino acids long.

This chain links TRBV5-1 with TRBJ2-1, with 12 bases lining up with TRBD2. Germline V gene data show CDR1 as SGHRS and CDR2 as YFSETQ. With V trimmed by 4 bases and J by 6 bases, 5 bases remained unmatched. The CDR3 has 15 amino acids. The CDR3 DNA sequence: TGCGCCAGCAGCCCGACTAGCGGGAGTGTCAATGAGCAGTTCTTC. Protein sequence: CASSPTSGSVNEQFF.

The chain combines TRBV4-2 with TRBJ1-4; the D gene is possibly TRBD1 (5 bases). Per germline, CDR1 LGHNA and CDR2 YNFKEQ. Trimming removed 1 base from V and 7 bases from J, with 19 bases in between. This CDR3 has 17 amino acids. The CDR3 bases are TGTGCCAGCAGCCAAGCCGGGACGCCCTGCGGCGGTGAAAAACTGTTTTTT. Its translation: CASSQAGTPCGGEKLFF.

The J gene is TRBJ2-2, the V gene TRBV27; D might be TRBD1 or TRBD2, each matching 5 bases. The length of the CDR3 is 16 residues. Trimming removed 0 bases from V and 1 base from J, with 9 bases in between. Germline CDR1 is MNHEY and CDR2 is SMNVEV (reference sequence). This CDR3 is CASSLSGTGNTGELFF. For the CDR3, the DNA is TGTGCCAGCAGTTTATCCGGGACGGGGAACACCGGGGAGCTGTTTTTT.

The chain uses TRBV7-2 and TRBJ1-5, with D uncertain. Trimming shortened V by 5 bases and J by 12 bases, and 17 bases separated the two germline ends. The CDR3 sequence is 13 residues long. Germline V lookup: CDR1 SGHTA, CDR2 FQGNSA. The CDR3 is CASSPWVGTDQHF. CDR3 in DNA: TGTGCCAGCAGCCCCTGGGTCGGAACGGACCAGCATTTT.

The gene calls are TRBV5-1 and TRBJ1-2; TRBD1 is a possible D gene (6 bases). The CDR3 is 13 amino acids. Germline V gene sequence: CDR1 SGHRS, CDR2 YFSETQ. Between the trimmed V and J ends, which lost 3 bases and 4 bases, there was a span of 10 bases. CDR3 in amino acids: CASSWDKSYGYTF. In DNA form, the CDR3 reads TGCGCCAGCAGCTGGGACAAAAGCTATGGCTACACCTTC.

The chain joins TRBV9 to TRBJ2-1; D possibly corresponds to TRBD2 (6 bases). CDR3 length equals 15 residues. The V end lost 1 base, the J end lost 3 bases, and 11 bases lay between the germline ends. Germline V gives CDR1 SGDLS, CDR2 YYNGEE. CDR3 region: CASSVKSGSYNEQFF. CDR3 in DNA: TGTGCCAGCAGCGTAAAATCCGGGAGCTACAATGAGCAGTTCTTC.

V gene TRBV30 combines with J gene TRBJ2-5; no definite D call. The CDR3 is 12 amino acids. Germline V CDR1 and CDR2: GTSNPN, SVGIG (reference sequence). The V end lost 0 bases, the J end lost 7 bases, and 9 bases lay between the germline ends. This CDR3 reads CAWSVGPVTQYF. The CDR3 DNA sequence: TGTGCCTGGAGTGTAGGGCCAGTGACCCAGTACTTC.

The gene calls are TRBV16 and TRBJ2-5; D possibly uses TRBD1 or TRBD2 (5 bases each). The germline V gene encodes CDR1 KGHSY and CDR2 FQNENV. The V gene lost 3 bases and the J gene lost 4 bases, with 15 bases spanning the gap. The CDR3 runs 15 residues. CDR3 in amino acids: CASSHPGTYLETQYF. As DNA, the CDR3 is TGTGCCAGCAGCCACCCAGGGACCTACTTAGAGACCCAGTACTTC.

V gene TRBV28 combines with J gene TRBJ2-7; 7 positions agree with TRBD2. The CDR3 totals 15 residues. With V trimmed by 4 bases and J by 3 bases, 9 bases remained unmatched. The germline V gene has CDR1 MDHEN and CDR2 SYDVKM. CDR3: CASSSGLRVVYEQYF. CDR3 nucleotide sequence: TGTGCCAGCAGTTCGGGACTAAGAGTTGTCTACGAGCAGTACTTC.

This clone was detected only once. Other DNA variants within this sample encode the same CDR3. The rearrangement links TRBV28 to TRBJ1-5, with 10 bases identical to TRBD1. The CDR3 totals 14 residues. J lost 3 bases, V lost 6 bases, and 2 bases had no gene match. Germline assignment: CDR1 MDHEN and CDR2 SYDVKM. CDR3 protein: CASRGQGNNQPQHF. CDR3 bases: TGTGCCAGCAGGGGACAGGGGAACAATCAGCCCCAGCATTTT.

The CDR3 is CASSPVAGAYNEQFF. The CDR3 DNA follows: TGTGCCAGCAGCCCGGTAGCGGGAGCCTACAATGAGCAGTTCTTC. J is TRBJ2-1 and V is TRBV14; 9 nucleotides agree with TRBD2. J gave up 2 bases and V 4 bases, and 3 bases lay outside the gene matches. The CDR3 is made up of 15 amino acids. Germline-derived CDR1 and CDR2 are SGHDN and FVKESK.

The gene calls are TRBV27 and TRBJ1-6, with no clear D. CDR1 is MNHEY, CDR2 SMNVEV, per germline (reference sequence). Trimming took off 2 bases at V and 10 bases at J, with 15 bases between the two ends. The CDR3 consists of 15 residues. DNA of the CDR3: TGTGCCAGCAGTTTAAAGTGGCCCCGTCGGTCACCCCTCCACTTT. Translated: CASSLKWPRRSPLHF.

The chain links TRBV7-9 to TRBJ2-1, with 7 bases matching TRBD2. Germline values: CDR1 SEHNR, CDR2 FQNEAQ (reference sequence). The junction had 12 bases not matched to a gene; V was cut back by 5 bases and J by 8 bases. The CDR3 is 15 amino acids. As DNA, the CDR3 is TGTGCCAGCAGCCCGGGTGGCGGGAGAGGGGATGAGCAGTTCTTC. It encodes CASSPGGGRGDEQFF.

The V and J genes are TRBV5-1 and TRBJ1-1; possible D gene TRBD1, 5 bases. Germline CDR1 reads SGHRS; CDR2 reads YFSETQ. V gave up 7 bases and J gave up 1 base, with 14 bases separating them. The CDR3 sequence is 14 residues long. Written as DNA, the CDR3 is TGCGCCAGCCGAGGGACCAAGGGGAACACTGAAGCTTTCTTT. Encoded protein: CASRGTKGNTEAFF.

V usage is TRBV6-5 and J usage is TRBJ2-7, with 9 bases matching TRBD2. Per germline, CDR1 MNHEY and CDR2 SVGAGI. The CDR3 length is 13 residues. V shed 6 bases and J 4 bases; nucleotides not matched to a gene: 4. CDR3: CASRRAGGYEQYF. DNA for the CDR3: TGTGCCAGCAGACGTGCGGGAGGGTACGAGCAGTACTTC.

The chain has TRBV4-3 and TRBJ2-3; TRBD1 aligns across 8 bases. CDR3 length: 15 residues. Losses at the gene ends were 2 bases for V and 3 bases for J; bases not matched to a gene: 4. Germline CDR1 LGHNA, CDR2 YSLEER. The CDR3, as DNA: TGCGCCAGCAGCCAACAGGGGGCCGAGACAGATACGCAGTATTTT. Its protein product is CASSQQGAETDTQYF.

V is TRBV6-5 and J is TRBJ2-3; the D is unclear. Trimming stripped 4 bases from V and 0 bases from J, with 8 bases between. Germline V CDR1 and CDR2: MNHEY, SVGAGI. The CDR3 is 14 residues long. DNA for the CDR3: TGTGCCAGCAGTTTATCACAGAGCACAGATACGCAGTATTTT. It yields the protein CASSLSQSTDTQYF.

The chain carries TRBV7-6 and TRBJ2-7, with no clear D. The CDR3 consists of 13 residues. Germline V lookup: CDR1 SGHVS, CDR2 FNYEAQ. Trimming shortened V by 5 bases and J by 2 bases, and 10 bases separated the two germline ends. DNA for the CDR3: TGTGCCAGCAGCCCGACTCCAACCTACGAGCAGTACTTC. Translating gives CASSPTPTYEQYF.

The V and J genes are TRBV7-8 and TRBJ1-5; no clear D. There are 14 residues in the CDR3. The germline V gene encodes CDR1 SGHVS and CDR2 FQNEAQ. The ends were cut back, 3 bases at V and 4 bases at J, with 10 bases in the middle. CDR3 DNA: TGTGCCAGCAGCTTTGGTTCAGGTAATCAGCCCCAGCATTTT. The encoded protein is CASSFGSGNQPQHF.